Sequencing of this TCR beta chain was carried out in a study of blood T cell repertoires in COVID-19. V shed 3 bases and J 7 bases; nucleotides not matched to a gene: 6. CDR3 length equals 15 residues. Germline CDR1 and CDR2: DFQATT and SNEGSKA (reference sequence). Those who participated ranged in age from about 18 to 89 years and resided in about two dozen US areas. Measured with immunoSEQ multiplex PCR; TCRdb has only the in-frame clones, and not every one. The table includes some 410,000 clones, 85% to 90% detected once. This chain joins TRBV20-1 and TRBJ2-2; TRBD2 matches at 12 bases. Sequences were obtained from PBMCs or T cells enriched from blood (not recorded which). This clonotype was sampled from a young woman with acute COVID-19. This CDR3 is CSASLAGGSDGELFF. CDR3 DNA: TGCAGTGCTAGTCTAGCGGGGGGGAGCGACGGGGAGCTGTTTTTT.